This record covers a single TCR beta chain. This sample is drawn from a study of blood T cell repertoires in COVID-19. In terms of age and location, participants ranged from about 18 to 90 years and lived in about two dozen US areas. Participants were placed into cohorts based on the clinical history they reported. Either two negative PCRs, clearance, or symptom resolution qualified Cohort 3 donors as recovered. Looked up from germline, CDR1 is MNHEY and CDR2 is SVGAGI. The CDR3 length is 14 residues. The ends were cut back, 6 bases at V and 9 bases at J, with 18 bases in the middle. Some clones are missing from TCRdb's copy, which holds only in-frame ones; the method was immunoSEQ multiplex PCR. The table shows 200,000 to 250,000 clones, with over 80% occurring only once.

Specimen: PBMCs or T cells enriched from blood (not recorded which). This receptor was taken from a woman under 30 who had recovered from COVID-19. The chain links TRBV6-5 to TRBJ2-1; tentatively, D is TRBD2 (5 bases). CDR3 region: CASRPRYERGEQFF. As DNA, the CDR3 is TGTGCCAGCAGGCCACGGTACGAACGGGGTGAGCAGTTCTTC.